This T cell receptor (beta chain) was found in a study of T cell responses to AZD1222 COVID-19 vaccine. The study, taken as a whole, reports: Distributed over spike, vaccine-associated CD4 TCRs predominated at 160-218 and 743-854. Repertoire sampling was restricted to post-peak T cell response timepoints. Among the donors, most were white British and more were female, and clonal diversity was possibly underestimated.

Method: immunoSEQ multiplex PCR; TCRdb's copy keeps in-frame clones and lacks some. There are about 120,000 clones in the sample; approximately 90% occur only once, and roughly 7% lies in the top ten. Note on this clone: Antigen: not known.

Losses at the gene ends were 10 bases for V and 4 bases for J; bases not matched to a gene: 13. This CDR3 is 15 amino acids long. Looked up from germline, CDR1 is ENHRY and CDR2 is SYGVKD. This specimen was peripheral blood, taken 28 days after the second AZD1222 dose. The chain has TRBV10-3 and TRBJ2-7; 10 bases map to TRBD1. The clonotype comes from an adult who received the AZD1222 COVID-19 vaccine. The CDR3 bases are TGTGCCACGGCCCCCGGACAGGGGGTCGGATACGAGCAGTACTTC. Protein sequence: CATAPGQGVGYEQYF.